One and the same sample provided the 30 T cell receptor beta chains below, sequenced in a study of blood T cell repertoires in COVID-19. This table comes from immunoSEQ multiplex PCR, and its TCRdb copy is limited to in-frame clones, with some not included. The repertoire holds about 82,000 clones, with around 82% as singletons. The sequenced sample was peripheral blood. All receptors come from a woman aged 55-70 years with acute or convalescent COVID-19.

The rearrangement uses TRBV2 and TRBJ1-1; perhaps TRBD1 as D (5 bases). CDR3 size: 14 residues. V gave up 0 bases and J gave up 3 bases, with 8 bases separating them. CDR1 and CDR2 (germline): SNHLY, FYNNEI. CDR3 DNA sequence: TGTGCCAGCAGTGAAGCGCCCAGGGACACTGAAGCTTTCTTT. Translation gives CASSEAPRDTEAFF. The full variable domain, with the rest looked up from reference TRBV2 and TRBJ1-1, is EPEVTQTPSHQVTQMGQEVILRCVPISNHLYFYWYRQILGQKVEFLVSFYNNEISEKSEIFDDQFSVERPDGSNFTLKIRSTKLEDSAMYFCASSEAPRDTEAFFGQGTRLTVV.

This clone was recorded once. V usage is TRBV6-1 and J usage is TRBJ1-2, with D possibly matching TRBD1 (5 bases). This CDR3 spans 16 amino acids. V dropped 1 base and J dropped 0 bases, with 12 bases sitting between them. The V gene's germline CDR1 is MNHNS and CDR2 SASEGT. The CDR3 protein is CASSEVSRGANYGYTF. The CDR3 nucleotides are TGTGCCAGCAGTGAAGTTTCAAGGGGCGCTAACTATGGCTACACCTTC.

The rearrangement uses TRBV6-5 and TRBJ2-3; D is possibly TRBD2 (6 bases). V was clipped by 2 bases and J by 4 bases, with 10 bases between them. This CDR3 is built from 14 residues. In germline, CDR1 is MNHEY, CDR2 SVGAGI. This chain's CDR3 is CASSYRDSSDTQYF. The CDR3 DNA is TGTGCCAGCAGTTACAGGGACTCGTCAGATACGCAGTATTTT.

The count of this clone is one. The chain uses TRBV20-1 and TRBJ1-1; D is possibly TRBD1 (5 bases). This CDR3 comprises 11 residues. The V end was cut by 1 base, the J end by 7 bases, with 7 bases between. The germline gives CDR1 DFQATT, CDR2 SNEGSKA (reference sequence). CDR3: CSARGGGEAFF. The CDR3 DNA is TGCAGTGCTAGAGGGGGCGGTGAAGCTTTCTTT.

J is TRBJ2-7 and V is TRBV29-1; D uncertain. The V end was cut by 4 bases, the J end by 3 bases, with 13 bases between. Germline CDR1 SQVTM, CDR2 ANQGSEA. The CDR3 consists of 13 residues. CDR3 protein: CSVAGGKHYEQYF. The CDR3 DNA is TGCAGCGTTGCCGGCGGCAAACACTACGAGCAGTACTTC.

The chain uses TRBV14 and TRBJ1-4, with 7 bases identical to TRBD1. This CDR3 contains 13 residues. Germline V gives CDR1 SGHDN, CDR2 FVKESK. Unmatched junction bases numbered 2, after V lost 2 bases and J lost 8 bases. CDR3 sequence (DNA): TGTGCCAGCAGCCAAAACAGGGGCGAAAAACTGTTTTTT. Amino acids: CASSQNRGEKLFF. Supplemented by reference TRBV14 and TRBJ1-4, the full variable domain reads EAGVTQFPSHSVIEKGQTVTLRCDPISGHDNLYWYRRVMGKEIKFLLHFVKESKQDESGMPNNRFLAERTGGTYSTLKVQPAELEDSGVYFCASSQNRGEKLFFGSGTQLSVL.

The chain links TRBV12-3 or TRBV12-4 to TRBJ1-2, with D uncertain. Trimming shortened V by 3 bases and J by 8 bases, and 10 bases separated the two germline ends. The CDR3 spans 12 residues. CDR3 protein: CASSLTAGGYTF. CDR3 coding DNA: TGTGCCAGCAGTTTGACCGCGGGAGGCTACACCTTC.

This chain joins TRBV9 and TRBJ1-2, with 7 bases aligning to TRBD1. With V trimmed by 0 bases and J by 1 base, 3 bases remained unmatched. The CDR3 runs 15 residues. The germline CDR1 and CDR2 sequences are SGDLS and YYNGEE. The chain's CDR3 is CASSVGQGYNYGYTF. DNA for the CDR3: TGTGCCAGCAGCGTAGGACAGGGATATAACTATGGCTACACCTTC.

The chain has TRBV9 and TRBJ1-4; 9 bases line up with TRBD1. With 4 bases clipped from V and 7 bases from J, the junction kept 14 bases outside the gene matches. This CDR3 contains 17 residues. Germline V gives CDR1 SGDLS, CDR2 YYNGEE. CDR3 DNA: TGTGCCAGCAGCCCCACCCCCGGACAGGGGTGGGGTGAAAAACTGTTTTTT. Protein: CASSPTPGQGWGEKLFF.

This clone was observed a handful of times. V gene TRBV6-6 combines with J gene TRBJ1-1, with 7 positions matching TRBD1. CDR1 and CDR2 from the germline V gene are MNHNY and SVGAGI (reference sequence). With 5 bases clipped from V and 5 bases from J, the junction kept 8 bases outside the gene matches. The CDR3 length is 14 residues. CDR3 sequence: CASSDRVRGTEAFF. The DNA of the CDR3 is TGTGCCAGCAGTGACAGGGTCAGGGGAACTGAAGCTTTCTTT.

The chain links TRBV27 to TRBJ2-1; 7 nucleotides align to TRBD2. The CDR3 covers 15 residues. CDR1 is MNHEY, CDR2 SMNVEV, per germline (reference sequence). Losses at the gene ends were 9 bases for V and 0 bases for J; bases not matched to a gene: 8. CDR3 nucleotides: TGTGCCAGACGGGGGGTCGAATGCTCCTACAATGAGCAGTTCTTC. Protein product: CARRGVECSYNEQFF.

The V and J genes are TRBV30 and TRBJ1-4; 7 bases agree with TRBD1. The CDR3 sequence is 13 residues long. V gave up 1 base and J gave up 7 bases; unmatched junction bases: 3. Germline V CDR1 and CDR2: GTSNPN, SVGIG (reference sequence). CDR3 protein: CAWSGDRAEKLFF. As DNA, the CDR3 is TGTGCCTGGAGTGGCGACAGGGCTGAAAAACTGTTTTTT.

CDR3 bases: TGTGCCAGCAGCCTTGGACTAGCGGGAGGGACAGATACGCAGTATTTT. This encodes CASSLGLAGGTDTQYF. This rearrangement joins TRBV3-1 (or the pseudogene TRBV3-2) to TRBJ2-3, with 15 bases aligning to TRBD2. The junction had 2 bases not matched to a gene; V was cut back by 4 bases and J by 3 bases. From germline, CDR1 is LGHDT and CDR2 YNNKEL (reference sequence). The CDR3 spans 16 residues.

V is TRBV18 and J is TRBJ1-1, with unresolved D. Germline V CDR1 and CDR2: KGHSH, LQKENI. This CDR3 region has 15 residues. The V end lost 4 bases, the J end lost 1 base, and 13 bases lay between the germline ends. CDR3 DNA sequence: TGTGCCAGCTCACGGGCCGGGGTGGGGAACACTGAAGCTTTCTTT. It yields the protein CASSRAGVGNTEAFF.

J is TRBJ1-2 and V is TRBV18; 7 nucleotides agree with TRBD1. CDR1 and CDR2 (germline): KGHSH, LQKENI. The CDR3 is 12 amino acids. With V trimmed by 6 bases and J by 3 bases, 1 base remained unmatched. The CDR3 DNA sequence: TGTGCCAGCTCCACAGGGGACTATGGCTACACCTTC. Its translation is CASSTGDYGYTF.

The chain combines TRBV5-4 with TRBJ1-5, with D unclear. The length of the CDR3 is 13 residues. V lost 4 bases to trimming and J lost 5 bases, with 10 bases between them. CDR1 is SGHNT and CDR2 is YYREEE in the germline V gene (reference sequence). CDR3 amino acids: CASSPGIDQPQHF. DNA for the CDR3: TGTGCCAGCAGCCCGGGAATCGATCAGCCCCAGCATTTT.

The V call is TRBV30, the J call TRBJ2-3; D perhaps matches TRBD2 (5 bases). CDR1 and CDR2 from the germline V gene are GTSNPN and SVGIG (reference sequence). This CDR3 contains 13 residues. The V gene lost 3 bases and the J gene lost 3 bases, with 10 bases spanning the gap. The DNA of the CDR3 is TGTGCCTGGAGCCTAGCCCTAACAGATACGCAGTATTTT. Protein product: CAWSLALTDTQYF.

J is TRBJ2-2 and V is TRBV5-1; 10 bases are shared with TRBD2. V lost 1 base to trimming and J lost 6 bases; unmatched junction nucleotides: 9. From germline, CDR1 is SGHRS and CDR2 YFSETQ. The CDR3 extends over 17 amino acids. The CDR3 bases are TGCGCCAGCAGCTTGATTCCTAGCGGGAGCGGGGCCGGGGAGCTGTTTTTT. This codes for CASSLIPSGSGAGELFF.

V and J are TRBV11-3 and TRBJ1-1; D is unclear. The CDR3 is 13 residues long. V was trimmed by 2 bases and J by 0 bases, leaving 4 bases between them. Germline V gene sequence: CDR1 SGHNT, CDR2 YENEEA. Here the CDR3 reads CASSLTVNTEAFF. In DNA, the CDR3 is TGTGCCAGCAGCTTAACGGTGAACACTGAAGCTTTCTTT.

This clone showed up just once. The chain employs TRBV27 and TRBJ1-3; 10 positions match TRBD1. The CDR3 extends over 16 amino acids. The junction had 3 bases not matched to a gene; V was cut back by 2 bases and J by 2 bases. CDR1 is MNHEY and CDR2 is SMNVEV in the germline V gene (reference sequence). In nucleotides, the CDR3 is TGTGCCAGCAGTTTAGGGACAGGGGCTGCTGGAAACACCATATATTTT. It encodes CASSLGTGAAGNTIYF.

This rearrangement joins TRBV6-4 to TRBJ1-2; D not resolved. The V gene lost 7 bases and the J gene lost 5 bases, with 8 bases spanning the gap. CDR3 length: 11 amino acids. Germline V gene lookup returns CDR1 MRHNA and CDR2 SNTAGT. CDR3 residues: CASIEHYGYTF. The CDR3 DNA reads TGTGCCAGCATCGAGCATTATGGCTACACCTTC.

A word on this clone: At one of its ends the junction is not consistent with the germline gene, which may arise from a read error. The chain joins TRBV7-7 to TRBJ1-1; 10 bases match TRBD1. The CDR3 spans 15 residues. The germline CDR1 and CDR2 sequences are SSHAT and FNYEAQ (reference sequence). CDR3 sequence reads: CASSLDRGLNTEAFF. The CDR3 coding sequence is TGTGCTAGCAGCTTAGACAGGGGGCTGAACACTGAAGCTTTCTTT.

The CDR3 loop is CASSLAGFERNEQFF. The DNA for the CDR3 is TGTGCCAGCAGCTTGGCCGGGTTCGAGCGGAATGAGCAGTTCTTC. The V call is TRBV5-5, the J call TRBJ2-1; TRBD2 might be the D (5 bases). The CDR3 runs 15 residues. The germline gives CDR1 SGHKS, CDR2 YYEKEE (reference sequence). Between the trimmed V and J ends, which lost 0 bases and 7 bases, there was a span of 14 bases.

CDR3 in DNA: TGTGCCAGCAGCCCGGGACTAGGGCCCTACAATGAGCAGTTCTTC. As protein: CASSPGLGPYNEQFF. The gene calls are TRBV7-2 and TRBJ2-1, with TRBD2 identical over 8 bases. The CDR3 spans 15 residues. Germline V CDR1 and CDR2: SGHTA, FQGNSA. V gave up 5 bases and J gave up 2 bases; unmatched junction bases: 5. Together with reference TRBV7-2 and TRBJ2-1, the CDR3 gives the full variable domain: GAGVSQSPSNKVTEKGKDVELRCDPISGHTALYWYRQSLGQGLEFLIYFQGNSAPDKSGLPSDRFSAERTGGSVSTLTIQRTQQEDSAVYLCASSPGLGPYNEQFFGPGTRLTVL.

V and J are TRBV11-3 and TRBJ2-5; 7 positions agree with TRBD1. CDR3 size: 14 residues. Germline trimming cut 2 bases from V and 2 bases from J; bases unmatched to any gene: 2. In germline, CDR1 is SGHNT, CDR2 YENEEA. The CDR3 DNA reads TGTGCCAGCAGCTTATCCAGGGGGCAAGAGACCCAGTACTTC. Encoded protein: CASSLSRGQETQYF.

V usage is TRBV3-1 (or the pseudogene TRBV3-2) and J usage is TRBJ2-2, with D possibly TRBD2 on 5 matching bases. CDR1 LGHDT and CDR2 YNNKEL come from the germline V gene (reference sequence). V was cut by 2 bases and J by 5 bases, with 15 bases left in between. The CDR3 is made up of 16 amino acids. The CDR3 DNA reads as TGTGCCAGCAGCCAATCGGGCGGACTTTTAACCGGGGAGCTGTTTTTT. As protein: CASSQSGGLLTGELFF.

V usage is TRBV10-1 and J usage is TRBJ2-1; no firm D call. The length of the CDR3 is 12 residues. Trimming removed 5 bases from V and 8 bases from J, with 10 bases in between. In germline, CDR1 is WNHNN, CDR2 SYGVQD (reference sequence). CDR3 sequence: CASSSDRDEQFF. The CDR3 nucleotides read TGCGCCAGCAGTTCAGACCGGGATGAGCAGTTCTTC.

This chain uses TRBV27 with TRBJ2-3; 7 bases fit TRBD2. The trim removed 1 base at V and 4 bases at J, leaving 5 bases unmatched. This CDR3 is built from 15 residues. Germline loops: CDR1 MNHEY, CDR2 SMNVEV (reference sequence). Here the CDR3 reads CASSLWASGSDTQYF. The CDR3, as DNA: TGTGCCAGCAGTTTATGGGCTAGCGGATCAGATACGCAGTATTTT.

V gene TRBV6-6 combines with J gene TRBJ1-2; unclear D gene. The CDR3 extends over 14 amino acids. V dropped 0 bases and J dropped 7 bases, with 12 bases sitting between them. Germline loops: CDR1 MNHNY, CDR2 SVGAGI (reference sequence). CDR3 region: CASSYSTRESGYTF. CDR3 bases: TGTGCCAGCAGTTACTCGACCCGGGAGAGTGGCTACACCTTC.

The chain links TRBV11-1 to TRBJ2-7, with 10 bases lining up with TRBD2. Germline V gives CDR1 SGHAT, CDR2 FQDESV (reference sequence). J lost 6 bases, V lost 5 bases, and 13 bases had no gene match. This CDR3 is built from 16 residues. The CDR3 bases are TGTGCCAGCAGCCCCCGAGCTTTAGCGGGGGGCTTCGAGCAGTACTTC. Amino acid sequence: CASSPRALAGGFEQYF.